This TCR beta chain was identified during a study of blood T cell repertoires in COVID-19. This CDR3 comprises 13 residues. The germline CDR1 and CDR2 sequences are SGHTA and FQGNSA. V was cut by 5 bases and J by 5 bases, with 11 bases left in between. The protocol was immunoSEQ multiplex PCR, while the TCRdb copy is restricted to in-frame clones and leaves out a portion. The data contain 300,000 to 350,000 clones, 91% of them seen just once; the ten biggest clones take up 2.5% to 4%. This clone was seen only once. The sequence derives from a woman aged 18-30 years who had recovered from COVID-19. The gene calls are TRBV7-2 and TRBJ2-3; TRBD1 might be the D (6 bases). Sequenced material: peripheral blood. The CDR3 nucleotides read TGTGCCAGCAGCAGATGGACAGTAGATACGCAGTATTTT. Protein: CASSRWTVDTQYF.